The subject of this entry is one TCR beta chain. Method: immunoSEQ multiplex PCR; TCRdb's copy keeps in-frame clones and lacks some. The table lists over 450,000 clones, 80% to 90% of them singletons. This CDR3 has 12 amino acids. V lost 2 bases to trimming and J lost 5 bases, with 6 bases between them. From germline, CDR1 is MRHNA and CDR2 SNTAGT. The data originate from a study of blood T cell repertoires in COVID-19. Study as a whole: Italy, Spain and the United States were the sources of the convalescent and acute COVID-19 samples. T cells, B-cell-depleted T cells, or PBMCs supplied cDNA or gDNA.

This chain connects TRBV6-4 to TRBJ1-1, with D hard to call. This receptor was obtained from a man younger than 30 with COVID-19, enrolled during active disease. The sequencing sample was made of peripheral blood. CDR3 protein: CASSDPGTEAFF. CDR3 in DNA: TGTGCCAGCAGTGACCCCGGGACTGAAGCTTTCTTT.